The rows below give T cell receptor beta chains drawn from one sample of a study of beta chain features in type 1 diabetes. TCRdb's copy holds only in-frame clones and misses some; the assay was immunoSEQ multiplex PCR. In the table there are some 190,000 clones, roughly 7.1% of which are singletons. Input material: central memory CD4+ T cells from blood. Receptors originate from a woman between 40 and 55 years old with type 1 diabetes. The CDR3 runs from the conserved cysteine through the conserved F or W. Fields, in order: D gene, J gene, clone size, V gene, CDR3 DNA, CDR3 protein. D genes are given only for firm matches. Size is stated for part of the rows, as once, few or many counts, or as a class when the clone is expanded.

d_call: NA; j_call: TRBJ1-1; clone_size: few; v_call: TRBV29-1; cdr3_nt: TGCAGCGTTCGCTCGGGGTACACTGAAGCTTTCTTT; cdr3_aa: CSVRSGYTEAFF
d_call: TRBD1; j_call: TRBJ1-5; clone_size: few; v_call: TRBV27; cdr3_nt: TGTGCCAGCGGAAGACAGGGACAGGGCAATCAGCCCCAGCATTTT; cdr3_aa: CASGRQGQGNQPQHF
d_call: NA; j_call: TRBJ1-1; clone_size: few; v_call: TRBV30; cdr3_nt: TGTGCCTGGAGCGCTACCATGGGGGGCACTGAAGCTTTCTTT; cdr3_aa: CAWSATMGGTEAFF
d_call: NA; j_call: TRBJ1-1; clone_size: many; v_call: TRBV9; cdr3_nt: TGTGCCAGCAGTGATGTAGCTTCTGGGAACACTGAAGCTTTCTTT; cdr3_aa: CASSDVASGNTEAFF
d_call: NA; j_call: TRBJ1-3; clone_size: many; v_call: TRBV5-4; cdr3_nt: TGTGCCAGCAGCTTGCCAGGGGCCTCTGGAAACACCATATATTTT; cdr3_aa: CASSLPGASGNTIYF
d_call: NA; j_call: TRBJ2-2; clone_size: few; v_call: TRBV29-1; cdr3_nt: TGCAGCGCGTCCTACGCGAACACCGGGGAGCTGTTTTTT; cdr3_aa: CSASYANTGELFF
d_call: NA; j_call: TRBJ2-6; clone_size: NA; v_call: TRBV4-3; cdr3_nt: TGCGCCAGCAGCCAAGAGCGGCGGCGCTCTGGGGCCAACGTCCTGACTTTC; cdr3_aa: CASSQERRRSGANVLTF
d_call: NA; j_call: TRBJ2-1; clone_size: few; v_call: TRBV29-1; cdr3_nt: TGCAGCGTTGCCAGGGATCGCAATGAGCAGTTCTTC; cdr3_aa: CSVARDRNEQFF
d_call: NA; j_call: TRBJ2-3; clone_size: NA; v_call: TRBV7-3; cdr3_nt: TGTGCCAGCAGCTTAGCGGGGCCCAATACGCAGTATTTT; cdr3_aa: CASSLAGPNTQYF
d_call: TRBD2; j_call: TRBJ2-5; clone_size: NA; v_call: TRBV4-3; cdr3_nt: TGCGCCAGCAGCCAAGATCGGGGGGTGAAGACCCAGTACTTC; cdr3_aa: CASSQDRGVKTQYF
d_call: NA; j_call: TRBJ1-1; clone_size: few; v_call: TRBV29-1; cdr3_nt: TGCAGCGTTGAGATCACAGCAAACACTGAAGCTTTCTTT; cdr3_aa: CSVEITANTEAFF
d_call: TRBD1; j_call: TRBJ1-2; clone_size: few; v_call: TRBV7-2; cdr3_nt: TGTGCCAGCAGCTTAGGTCGGGGACAGGTGGGAGGCTACACCTTC; cdr3_aa: CASSLGRGQVGGYTF
d_call: TRBD1; j_call: TRBJ1-5; clone_size: few; v_call: TRBV19; cdr3_nt: TGTGCCAGTCGCCGAGACAGGGACGATCAGCCCCAGCATTTT; cdr3_aa: CASRRDRDDQPQHF
d_call: TRBD1; j_call: TRBJ2-7; clone_size: few; v_call: TRBV7-8; cdr3_nt: TGTGCCAGCAGCTTACGTGGACAGGGGTTATCCTACGAGCAGTACTTC; cdr3_aa: CASSLRGQGLSYEQYF
d_call: TRBD2; j_call: TRBJ2-1; clone_size: few; v_call: TRBV14; cdr3_nt: TGTGCCAGCAGCCGATCAGCGGGAGGGATGAAGTTCTTC; cdr3_aa: CASSRSAGGMKFF
d_call: TRBD1; j_call: TRBJ2-7; clone_size: few; v_call: TRBV6-6; cdr3_nt: TGTGCCAGCAGAGGACAGGGGGCCGTCTACGAGCAGTACTTC; cdr3_aa: CASRGQGAVYEQYF
d_call: TRBD2; j_call: TRBJ2-5; clone_size: few; v_call: TRBV5-1; cdr3_nt: TGCGCCAGCAGCCGGGACTTTGGGACTAGCGGAGGGACCCAGTACTTC; cdr3_aa: CASSRDFGTSGGTQYF
d_call: NA; j_call: TRBJ1-1; clone_size: NA; v_call: TRBV7-6; cdr3_nt: TGTGCCAGCAGCTTCGGGAGAAACACTGAAGCTTTCTTT; cdr3_aa: CASSFGRNTEAFF